This entry lists 2 T cell receptor beta chains sequenced from one sample in a study of cytomegalovirus exposure and HLA in healthy donors (TCRdb year 2017). The library relied on the immunoSEQ multiplex PCR assay. The multiplex PCR relied on a mix of 60 forward primers for TCR Vbeta segments and 13 reverse primers for TCR Jbeta segments. Entries here come from immuneACCESS through TCRdb and include only in-frame sequences with V and J called. Some clones fail to appear in such tables; in the studies checked, an unresolved V gene covers under half of the shortfall, and the cause of the remainder is unknown. The sample's table covers some 150,000 clones. The biggest ten clones account for under 2.5% of the sample. Sequencing was done on a sample of PBMCs. Receptor source: a woman aged 18-29 years in good health and CMV-seronegative.

The rearrangement uses TRBV7-2 and TRBJ1-4; D is perhaps TRBD1 (6 bases). V lost 2 bases, J lost 3 bases, and 10 bases lay in between. CDR1 and CDR2 from the germline V gene are SGHTA and FQGNSA. The CDR3 contains 15 residues. CDR3 amino acids: CASSLLGQPNEKLFF. Here the CDR3 DNA reads TGTGCCAGCAGCTTACTTGGACAGCCTAATGAAAAACTGTTTTTT.

J is TRBJ2-1 and V is TRBV6-4, with 9 bases that match TRBD2. Germline V CDR1 and CDR2: MRHNA, SNTAGT. The CDR3 sequence is 16 residues long. The V gene end was trimmed by 5 bases and the J gene end by 6 bases; junction bases not matched to a gene: 11. The CDR3 nucleotides are TGTGCCAGCAGTCCCCGCCGGCTAGCGGGGCCCAATGAGCAGTTCTTC. This codes for CASSPRRLAGPNEQFF.